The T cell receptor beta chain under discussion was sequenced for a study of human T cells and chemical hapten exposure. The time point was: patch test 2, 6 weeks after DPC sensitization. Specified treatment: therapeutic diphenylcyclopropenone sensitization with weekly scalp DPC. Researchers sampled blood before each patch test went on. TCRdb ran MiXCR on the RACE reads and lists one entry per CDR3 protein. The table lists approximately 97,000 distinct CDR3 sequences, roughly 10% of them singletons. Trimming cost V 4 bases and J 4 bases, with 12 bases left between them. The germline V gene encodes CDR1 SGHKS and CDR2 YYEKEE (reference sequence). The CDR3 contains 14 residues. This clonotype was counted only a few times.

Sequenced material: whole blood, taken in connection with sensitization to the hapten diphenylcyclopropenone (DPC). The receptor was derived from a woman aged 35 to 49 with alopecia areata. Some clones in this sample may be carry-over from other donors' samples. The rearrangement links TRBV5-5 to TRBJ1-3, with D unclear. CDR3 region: CASSPGAGGNTIYF. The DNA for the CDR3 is TGTGCCAGCAGCCCCGGAGCGGGGGGAAACACCATATATTTT.